A selection of T cell receptor beta chains follows, all from one sample in a study of siplizumab effects on memory and regulatory T cells. This table comes from immunoSEQ multiplex PCR, and its TCRdb copy is limited to in-frame clones, with some not included. There are around 100,000 clones in the sample; about 93% occur only once, and about 0.62% lies in the top ten. Sequences were obtained from Tregs sorted from blood. Receptor source: a human donor in good health. Each CDR3 is given without its conserved first and last residue. D genes are given only for firm matches. A clone size is listed for some rows: how often the clone was seen (once, few, many), or a class if it is expanded.

NA TRBJ2-2 NA TRBV27 ASSLLQPGELF
NA TRBJ2-5 NA TRBV5-1 ASSLGRVQETQY
NA TRBJ1-2 TRBD1 TRBV5-1 ASSSGQGVYGYT
NA TRBJ1-4 NA TRBV5-6 ASSLVTSGEKLF
NA TRBJ2-4 NA TRBV11-3 ASSLAAGNIQY
once TRBJ2-1 TRBD2 TRBV4-1 ASSQDPLAGQLRDEQF
NA TRBJ2-7 TRBD1 TRBV19 ASSPGTGLGGTYEQY
NA TRBJ2-5 TRBD1 TRBV19 ASSIEGGLETQY
NA TRBJ2-3 TRBD2 TRBV7-8 ASSFAPSSGSSTDTQY
NA TRBJ2-2 NA TRBV5-1 ASSPNSRAGTGELF
NA TRBJ2-7 NA TRBV19 ASSISVGSRSYEQY
NA TRBJ2-5 TRBD1 TRBV5-1 ASSLDMFGTGIQETQY
NA TRBJ1-4 TRBD1 TRBV29-1 SATGGDEKLF
NA TRBJ2-7 NA TRBV19 ASSMGSGLLYEQY
NA TRBJ2-5 NA TRBV19 ASSGQETQY
NA TRBJ1-1 NA TRBV29-1 SVDGQNTEAF
NA TRBJ1-5 TRBD1 TRBV4-1 ASSQVARGEPQH
NA TRBJ1-1 NA TRBV6-4 ASSDEMGSEAF
NA TRBJ1-2 NA TRBV6-1 ASSEGSRTAGGGYT
NA TRBJ2-3 NA TRBV9 ASSVEGADTQY
NA TRBJ2-7 NA TRBV30 AWKRISGYEQY
NA TRBJ2-1 TRBD2 TRBV5-1 ASSPLAGGLNEQF
NA TRBJ1-2 NA TRBV5-6 ASSLGQLRFYGYT
NA TRBJ1-1 TRBD1 TRBV29-1 SVWTGGFTEAF
NA TRBJ1-6 NA TRBV5-1 ASSTGQGINSPLH
NA TRBJ2-3 NA TRBV4-2 ASSQAPGAITDTQY